This TCR beta chain was captured in a study of tumor and adjacent non-tumor tissue in lung cancer. Study as a whole: Histology: around 13 adenocarcinoma, a couple of squamous cell carcinoma, 1 small cell lung cancer. Aged about 31 to 80 years, patients included approximately 11 men and about five women with stage I to III disease. The study's findings and limits: Higher tumor TCR diversity was associated with shorter survival. Tumor repertoires had a smaller top 100 clone share than normal lung.

Comments on this clonotype: Its specificity is unknown.

No cell sorting was done before RNA was extracted from the tissue. This CDR3 has 15 residues. The V end was cut by 6 bases, the J end by 0 bases, with 14 bases between. CDR1 SGHAT and CDR2 FQDESV come from the germline V gene (reference sequence). Three rounds of nested PCR, following a modified ARM-PCR protocol, produced the TCRbeta library. MiXCR, run by TCRdb on the multiplex PCR reads, gives a single entry per CDR3 protein. Of 90,000 to 110,000 distinct CDR3 sequences listed, 60% to 80% are singletons. This TCR came from a woman between 55 and 75 years old with non-small cell lung cancer. The rearrangement joins TRBV11-1 to TRBJ1-1; D uncertain. The source material was lung tumor tissue. CDR3 sequence reads: CASRSPTKLNTEAFF. The DNA of the CDR3 is TGTGCCAGCAGATCCCCGACAAAACTGAACACTGAAGCTTTCTTT.